A single sample gave rise to the 27 T cell receptor beta chains below, sequenced in a study of graft-versus-host responses after intestinal transplantation. Grafts had their tissue processed, releasing intraepithelial and lamina propria lymphocytes. Repertoires were generated with immunoSEQ multiplex PCR, while TCRdb's copy carries only in-frame clones and drops some. The table has 9,500 to 15,000 clones, around three quarters seen once. Sequences were derived from ileum tissue, sampled around 140 days after intestinal transplantation. These receptors all come from a human patient who received an intestinal transplant, so some T cells may come from the graft donor.

This clone was seen more than once but under ten times. CDR3 amino acids: CASSFINQPQHF. The CDR3 DNA is TGTGCCAGCAGCTTTATTAATCAGCCCCAGCATTTT. V gene TRBV5-6 combines with J gene TRBJ1-5; no firm D call. The CDR3 is 12 residues long. Germline loops: CDR1 SGHDT, CDR2 YYEEEE. Trimming cost V 2 bases and J 4 bases, with 4 bases left between them. The whole variable domain, filled in from reference TRBV5-6 and TRBJ1-5, reads DAGVTQSPTHLIKTRGQQVTLRCSPKSGHDTVSWYQQALGQGPQFIFQYYEEEERQRGNFPDRFSGHQFPNYSSELNVNALLLGDSALYLCASSFINQPQHFGDGTRLSIL.

This chain connects TRBV29-1 to TRBJ2-7; perhaps TRBD2 as D (5 bases). Germline V gene lookup returns CDR1 SQVTM and CDR2 ANQGSEA. The CDR3 sequence is 12 residues long. With 4 bases removed from V and 4 bases from J, the gap between germline ends came to 11 bases. The DNA of the CDR3 is TGCAGCGTTGGAGCGGCAGAGTACGAGCAGTACTTC. It yields the protein CSVGAAEYEQYF.

The rearrangement links TRBV5-1 to TRBJ2-1, with 13 bases identical to TRBD2. The CDR3 is 16 amino acids. J was trimmed by 7 bases and V by 7 bases; bases with no gene match: 11. Germline CDR1 is SGHRS and CDR2 is YFSETQ. Written as DNA, the CDR3 is TGCGCCAGCCGCGGGGCCGGACTAGCGGGAGTAAATGAGCAGTTCTTC. Residues: CASRGAGLAGVNEQFF.

This chain connects TRBV7-9 to TRBJ2-4; TRBD2 matches at 12 bases. The CDR3 is 15 residues long. Germline V lookup: CDR1 SEHNR, CDR2 FQNEAQ (reference sequence). The V and J ends lost 4 bases and 4 bases, in that order; junction bases with no gene match: 2. The DNA for the CDR3 is TGTGCCAGCAGCTCGACTAGCGGGAGAAAAAACATTCAGTACTTC. Translated, it gives CASSSTSGRKNIQYF.

The J gene is TRBJ2-1, the V gene TRBV2, with a possible D match to TRBD2 (5 bases). V was clipped by 3 bases and J by 3 bases, with 9 bases between them. The V gene's germline CDR1 is SNHLY and CDR2 FYNNEI. This CDR3 is built from 14 residues. The chain's CDR3 is CASSDPGNYNEQFF. Here the CDR3 DNA reads TGTGCCAGCAGTGACCCGGGGAACTACAATGAGCAGTTCTTC. Filled out from reference TRBV2 and TRBJ2-1, the complete variable domain reads EPEVTQTPSHQVTQMGQEVILRCVPISNHLYFYWYRQILGQKVEFLVSFYNNEISEKSEIFDDQFSVERPDGSNFTLKIRSTKLEDSAMYFCASSDPGNYNEQFFGPGTRLTVL.

The J gene is TRBJ2-5, the V gene TRBV7-2; 7 nucleotides agree with TRBD2. Per the germline V gene, CDR1 is SGHTA and CDR2 is FQGNSA. There are 13 residues in the CDR3. V shed 1 base and J 13 bases; nucleotides not matched to a gene: 9. The CDR3 DNA is TGTGCCAGCAGCTTAGACGAAGCGGGGCCTCGGTACTTC. Its translation is CASSLDEAGPRYF.

J is TRBJ2-3 and V is TRBV5-6; D ambiguous. V was pared by 1 base and J by 0 bases, with 9 bases between. The CDR3 spans 15 residues. Germline lookup yields CDR1 SGHDT and CDR2 YYEEEE. The CDR3 DNA reads TGTGCCAGCAGCTTGAAGACTTCTAGCACAGATACGCAGTATTTT. It specifies CASSLKTSSTDTQYF.

J is TRBJ2-3 and V is TRBV6-5; maybe TRBD2 (5 bases). The CDR3 has 12 residues. Trimming took off 6 bases at V and 10 bases at J, with 14 bases between the two ends. Germline-derived CDR1 and CDR2 are MNHEY and SVGAGI. This CDR3 is CASRARGAAQYF. The CDR3 nucleotides read TGTGCCAGCAGGGCCCGGGGAGCGGCGCAGTATTTT.

This clone showed up just a few times. The chain links TRBV10-3 to TRBJ2-5, with 11 bases aligning to TRBD1. The CDR3 loop spans 16 amino acids. With 4 bases clipped from V and 5 bases from J, the junction kept 9 bases outside the gene matches. Germline CDR1 and CDR2: ENHRY and SYGVKD. The CDR3 here is CAISAGQGASAETQYF. CDR3 coding DNA: TGTGCCATCAGTGCTGGACAGGGGGCGTCGGCGGAGACCCAGTACTTC.

CDR3 region: CASSYGSYEQYF. In DNA, the CDR3 is TGTGCCAGTAGTTACGGGTCCTACGAGCAGTACTTC. The chain joins TRBV19 to TRBJ2-7; D is unresolved. V was trimmed by 5 bases and J by 1 base, leaving 6 bases between them. Looked up from germline, CDR1 is LNHDA and CDR2 is SQIVND (reference sequence). This CDR3 is built from 12 residues.

V gene TRBV19 combines with J gene TRBJ1-5, with 7 bases aligning to TRBD1. In germline, CDR1 is LNHDA, CDR2 SQIVND (reference sequence). CDR3 length: 14 amino acids. The chain's CDR3 is CGTSQGTSNQPQHF. The CDR3, as DNA: TGTGGGACTTCACAGGGGACTAGCAATCAGCCCCAGCATTTT.

The table lists this clone with a count of one. The chain uses TRBV6-4 and TRBJ2-3, with D unclear. Trimming cost V 5 bases and J 4 bases, with 13 bases left between them. CDR3 length: 14 amino acids. Germline V gene sequence: CDR1 MRHNA, CDR2 SNTAGT. CDR3 in DNA: TGTGCCAGCAGTTTCGAGGCGACGTCAGATACGCAGTATTTT. Its protein is CASSFEATSDTQYF.

The chain combines TRBV4-1 with TRBJ2-7; D is perhaps TRBD1 (5 bases). The V gene lost 4 bases and the J gene lost 1 base, with 14 bases spanning the gap. Germline assignment: CDR1 MGHRA and CDR2 YSYEKL. The CDR3 runs to 15 residues. The CDR3 protein is CASSPSFQGSYEQYF. CDR3 sequence (DNA): TGCGCCAGCAGCCCCTCCTTCCAGGGTTCCTACGAGCAGTACTTC.

This chain connects TRBV5-4 to TRBJ1-1; TRBD1 is a possible D gene (5 bases). The V gene lost 3 bases and the J gene lost 6 bases, with 9 bases spanning the gap. The CDR3 runs to 12 residues. Germline values: CDR1 SGHNT, CDR2 YYREEE (reference sequence). The CDR3 here is CASSSGQPEAFF. The CDR3 region has the DNA TGTGCCAGCAGCTCTGGACAACCTGAAGCTTTCTTT. Supplemented by reference TRBV5-4 and TRBJ1-1, the full variable domain reads ETGVTQSPTHLIKTRGQQVTLRCSSQSGHNTVSWYQQALGQGPQFIFQYYREEENGRGNFPPRFSGLQFPNYSSELNVNALELDDSALYLCASSSGQPEAFFGQGTRLTVV.

In DNA form, the CDR3 reads TGTGCTAGTGGGACCCGGGACAGGGCCAATGAGCAGTTCTTC. Translated, it gives CASGTRDRANEQFF. The chain links TRBV12-5 to TRBJ2-1, with 9 bases lining up with TRBD1. This CDR3 contains 14 residues. Germline V gives CDR1 LGHNT, CDR2 FRNRAP. V dropped 6 bases and J dropped 6; count of bases not matched to a gene: 6.

This chain links TRBV13 with TRBJ2-1; 7 nucleotides align to TRBD2. V lost 1 base, J lost 2 bases, and 11 bases stayed unmatched. Germline CDR1 reads PRHDT; CDR2 reads FYEKMQ (reference sequence). This CDR3 region has 18 residues. The CDR3 bases are TGTGCCAGCAGCTTAGCCGAATTTAGCGGGCGAGCCTACAATGAGCAGTTCTTC. Its protein is CASSLAEFSGRAYNEQFF.

V gene TRBV4-2 combines with J gene TRBJ2-5; maybe TRBD2 (5 bases). The CDR3 is 15 amino acids. CDR1 and CDR2 (germline): LGHNA, YNFKEQ. V gave up 1 base and J gave up 2 bases, with 11 bases separating them. The CDR3 DNA sequence: TGTGCCAGCAGCCAAGGGGCAGCGGTGCAAGAGACCCAGTACTTC. Its translation is CASSQGAAVQETQYF.

J is TRBJ1-1 and V is TRBV4-2, with a possible D match to TRBD1 (5 bases). The CDR3 has 14 amino acids. Germline CDR1 LGHNA, CDR2 YNFKEQ. V was shortened by 7 bases and J by 6 bases, with 18 bases between the two germline ends. CDR3 nucleotides: TGTGCCAGCAACCCCCCAGGGCCAGACGCTGAAGCTTTCTTT. Its protein is CASNPPGPDAEAFF.

The chain has TRBV15 and TRBJ2-1; 10 positions agree with TRBD2. CDR3 size: 16 residues. Germline CDR1 and CDR2: LNHNV and YYDKDF (reference sequence). The V gene end was trimmed by 1 base and the J gene end by 2 bases; junction bases not matched to a gene: 2. The CDR3 nucleotides are TGTGCCACCAGCAGAGGGAGCGGGGGGGCCTACAATGAGCAGTTCTTC. It is translated as CATSRGSGGAYNEQFF.

The J gene is TRBJ2-5, the V gene TRBV30; D is possibly TRBD2 (6 bases). The CDR3 runs 16 residues. CDR1 is GTSNPN and CDR2 is SVGIG in the germline V gene (reference sequence). V was cut by 3 bases and J by 3 bases, with 20 bases left in between. The CDR3 loop reads CAWRHPRRGREETQYF. In nucleotides, the CDR3 is TGTGCCTGGAGGCACCCGAGGCGGGGTAGGGAAGAGACCCAGTACTTC.

This clone was counted a single time. The chain is built from TRBV7-9 and TRBJ2-5, with a weak D call TRBD2 (6 bases). Trimming removed 5 bases at V and 7 bases at J, with 26 bases between. The CDR3 runs 17 residues. CDR1 is SEHNR, CDR2 FQNEAQ, per germline (reference sequence). CDR3 DNA: TGTGCCAGCAGCCATCCGGGAGATGGACTTGTCGAGGGGACCCAGTACTTC. Residues: CASSHPGDGLVEGTQYF.

The CDR3, as DNA: TGTGCCAGCGGGGCCCGGGCAGATACGCAGTATTTT. The encoded protein is CASGARADTQYF. V usage is TRBV6-1 and J usage is TRBJ2-3; weak D call: TRBD1 (5 bases). V dropped 8 bases and J dropped 4 bases, with 10 bases sitting between them. The CDR3 extends over 12 amino acids. Germline-derived CDR1 and CDR2 are MNHNS and SASEGT.

This chain uses TRBV13 with TRBJ2-3; the D is unclear. In germline, CDR1 is PRHDT, CDR2 FYEKMQ (reference sequence). The V end was cut by 3 bases, the J end by 0 bases, with 13 bases between. This CDR3 has 16 amino acids. The CDR3 reads CASSFGRSPSTDTQYF. DNA of the CDR3: TGTGCCAGCAGCTTTGGGCGATCACCTAGCACAGATACGCAGTATTTT.

V and J are TRBV2 and TRBJ1-1; 9 bases align to TRBD1. CDR1 is SNHLY, CDR2 FYNNEI, per germline. The trim removed 2 bases at V and 1 base at J, leaving 8 bases unmatched. This CDR3 comprises 17 residues. The CDR3 is CASSEWGQGRGNTEAFF. The CDR3 DNA is TGTGCCAGCAGTGAATGGGGACAGGGAAGGGGGAACACTGAAGCTTTCTTT.

In this sample, this clone turned up a few times. This sequence joins TRBV4-3 and TRBJ2-6; TRBD2 is a possible D gene (6 bases). Germline assignment: CDR1 LGHNA and CDR2 YSLEER. CDR3 size: 16 residues. V was cut by 0 bases and J by 1 base, with 7 bases left in between. The DNA for the CDR3 is TGCGCCAGCAGCCAAGAGGCGGGATCTGGGGCCAACGTCCTGACTTTC. This encodes CASSQEAGSGANVLTF.

The rearrangement uses TRBV16 and TRBJ1-1; the D gene is possibly TRBD1 (6 bases). V dropped 3 bases and J dropped 3 bases, with 17 bases sitting between them. The CDR3 covers 16 residues. Looked up from germline, CDR1 is KGHSY and CDR2 is FQNENV. The CDR3 protein is CASSHFTGWGYTEAFF. CDR3 DNA: TGTGCCAGCAGCCATTTCACAGGGTGGGGGTACACTGAAGCTTTCTTT.

Here the CDR3 reads CASSYGQTYEQYF. In DNA form, the CDR3 reads TGTGCCAGCAGTTACGGACAAACCTACGAGCAGTACTTC. The rearrangement joins TRBV6-6 to TRBJ2-7; possibly TRBD1 for D (5 bases). CDR3 length equals 13 residues. Per the germline V gene, CDR1 is MNHNY and CDR2 is SVGAGI (reference sequence). The V and J ends lost 2 bases and 2 bases respectively, with 7 bases between them.